The rows below give T cell receptor beta chains drawn from one sample of a study of blood T cells in healthy people across ages. MiXCR was run by TCRdb on the 5' RACE reads, yielding one entry per CDR3 protein. The sample holds approximately 2,000,000 distinct CDR3 sequences, about 39% seen once. Sequenced input: blood. Receptors originate from a human donor in good health. The CDR3 runs from the conserved cysteine through the conserved F or W. D genes are given only for firm matches. Size is stated for part of the rows, as once, few or many counts, or as a class when the clone is expanded.

abundance,j_gene,d_gene,v_gene,CDR3aa,CDR3nt
NA,TRBJ1-5,NA,TRBV28,CASSLYSGQPQHF,TGTGCCAGCAGTTTATATAGTGGTCAGCCCCAGCATTTT
many,TRBJ1-2,TRBD1,TRBV11-3,CASSRQGDEGYTF,TGTGCCAGCAGCCGACAGGGAGACGAAGGCTACACCTTC
NA,TRBJ2-7,TRBD1,TRBV7-2,CASSPDRGRYEQYF,TGTGCCAGCAGCCCGGACAGGGGGCGTTACGAGCAGTACTTC
NA,TRBJ2-5,NA,TRBV6-6,CASSRDRASGRETQYF,TGTGCCAGCAGCCGTGACAGGGCCTCGGGGAGGGAGACCCAGTACTTC
few,TRBJ2-7,NA,TRBV5-5,CASRGTLAASYEQYF,TGTGCCAGCAGGGGGACATTGGCTGCGTCCTACGAGCAGTACTTC
NA,TRBJ1-1,NA,TRBV6-2/TRBV6-3,CASSLLFDTEAFF,TGTGCCAGCAGCCTACTGTTTGACACTGAAGCTTTCTTT
few,TRBJ2-1,TRBD1,TRBV7-8,CASSARTGGSSYNEQFF,TGTGCCAGCAGCGCCCGGACAGGGGGAAGCTCCTACAATGAGCAGTTCTTC
NA,TRBJ2-1,NA,TRBV20-1,CSAVGGEQFF,TGCAGTGCTGTAGGGGGTGAGCAGTTCTTC
few,TRBJ2-7,NA,TRBV12-3/TRBV12-4,CASSYRGGSGNEQYF,TGTGCCAGTAGTTACAGGGGGGGTTCCGGGAACGAGCAGTACTTC
few,TRBJ2-3,NA,TRBV12-3/TRBV12-4,CASSFGRATDTQYF,TGTGCCAGCAGTTTTGGACGGGCCACAGATACGCAGTATTTT
NA,TRBJ2-7,TRBD2,TRBV20-1,CSAALAGGNEQYF,TGCAGTGCCGCACTAGCGGGGGGGAATGAGCAGTACTTC
NA,TRBJ2-1,NA,TRBV20-1,CSARAGGYEQFF,TGCAGTGCTAGAGCCGGCGGGTATGAGCAGTTCTTC
few,TRBJ1-5,NA,TRBV5-1,CASSLGPGDRGTGNQPQHF,TGCGCCAGCAGCTTGGGCCCAGGGGACCGTGGGACGGGCAATCAGCCCCAGCATTTT
NA,TRBJ2-1,TRBD2,TRBV5-1,CASSYLAGAEYNEQFF,TGCGCCAGCAGCTACTTAGCGGGGGCCGAATACAATGAGCAGTTCTTC
once,TRBJ2-3,TRBD2,TRBV12-3/TRBV12-4,CASSPVAGVPDTQYF,TGTGCCAGCAGCCCGGTAGCGGGGGTTCCGGATACGCAGTATTTT
few,TRBJ1-2,NA,TRBV5-6,CASSFHSPGYTF,TGTGCCAGCAGCTTTCACAGTCCTGGCTACACCTTC
NA,TRBJ2-7,NA,TRBV30,CAWSPGNEQYF,TGTGCCTGGAGTCCAGGGAACGAGCAGTACTTC
NA,TRBJ2-7,NA,TRBV7-9,CASSLLKERGGGYEQYF,TGTGCCAGCAGCTTATTAAAGGAACGGGGTGGAGGGTACGAGCAGTACTTC
NA,TRBJ1-1,NA,TRBV29-1,CSARGGAGMNTEAFF,TGCAGCGCTCGGGGCGGTGCCGGAATGAACACTGAAGCTTTCTTT
NA,TRBJ2-3,NA,TRBV19,CASSIPPLGSDTQYF,TGTGCCAGTAGTATACCCCCATTAGGCTCAGATACGCAGTATTTT
few,TRBJ2-5,TRBD1,TRBV12-5,CASGRTGRETQYF,TGTGCTAGTGGAAGGACAGGGCGGGAGACCCAGTACTTC
once,TRBJ2-7,NA,TRBV6-5,CASARHTEYEQYF,TGTGCCAGCGCCCGACACACCGAGTACGAGCAGTACTTC
few,TRBJ1-2,NA,TRBV20-1,CSARDRGRGYGYTF,TGCAGTGCTAGAGACCGGGGCAGGGGCTATGGCTACACCTTC
few,TRBJ2-1,NA,TRBV28,CASYGNREETQFF,TGTGCCAGCTATGGGAACAGGGAAGAGACCCAGTTCTTC
few,TRBJ1-2,NA,TRBV3-1,CASSQERSGYGYTF,TGTGCCAGCAGCCAAGAAAGATCGGGATACGGCTACACCTTC
few,TRBJ2-7,NA,TRBV24-1,CATSEGHEQYF,TGTGCCACCAGTGAAGGCCACGAGCAGTACTTC
NA,TRBJ2-3,TRBD1,TRBV28,CASSSPRQQGQGNTDTQYF,TGTGCCAGCAGTTCACCGCGCCAACAAGGACAGGGAAACACAGATACGCAGTATTTT
NA,TRBJ1-2,NA,TRBV28,CASSTPVRVYGYTF,TGTGCCAGCAGTACTCCCGTCAGGGTCTATGGCTACACCTTC
NA,TRBJ1-2,TRBD1,TRBV7-9,CASSSDRGRPNYGYTF,TGTGCCAGCAGCTCCGACAGGGGGCGACCTAACTATGGCTACACCTTC
few,TRBJ1-2,NA,TRBV5-1,CASSLGRETDGYTF,TGCGCCAGCAGCTTGGGCAGGGAAACGGATGGCTACACCTTC
NA,TRBJ2-1,NA,TRBV20-1,CSARSPIMNEQFF,TGCAGTGCTAGATCCCCAATAATGAATGAGCAGTTCTTC